A selection of T cell receptor beta chains follows, all from one sample in a study of blood T cell repertoires in COVID-19. Measured with immunoSEQ multiplex PCR; TCRdb has only the in-frame clones, and not every one. The table has roughly 250,000 clones, about 88% seen once. Specimen: PBMCs or T cells enriched from blood (not recorded which). These receptors were obtained from a woman in her forties or fifties who had recovered from COVID-19. Each CDR3 is given with its conserved first and last residue. The order of the fields is CDR3 DNA, CDR3 protein, D gene, V gene, J gene, clone size. D genes are given only for firm matches. The size of a clone is reported for some rows only, either as once, few or many, or as a class for expanded clones.

CDR3nt: TGTGCCAGCTCCACCCGCCGGTATGAGCAGTTCTTC
CDR3aa: CASSTRRYEQFF
d_gene: -
v_gene: TRBV7-2
j_gene: TRBJ2-1
abundance: once

CDR3nt: TGTGCCAGCAGCTTATCCAGGGCTAGCGGGCTGAATGAGCAGTTCTTC
CDR3aa: CASSLSRASGLNEQFF
d_gene: TRBD2
v_gene: TRBV7-2
j_gene: TRBJ2-1
abundance: -

CDR3nt: TGTGCCAGCACCCTACTTTCTGTGACTAGCACAGATACGCAGTATTTT
CDR3aa: CASTLLSVTSTDTQYF
d_gene: -
v_gene: TRBV7-2
j_gene: TRBJ2-3
abundance: -

CDR3nt: TGTGCCAGCGCCAGTGGGGGCTTGAGTGGTTTTGCAGATACGCAGTATTTT
CDR3aa: CASASGGLSGFADTQYF
d_gene: -
v_gene: TRBV28
j_gene: TRBJ2-3
abundance: -

CDR3nt: TGTGCCAGCGAACCTGACAGGGGGGAAGGCTACACCTTC
CDR3aa: CASEPDRGEGYTF
d_gene: TRBD1
v_gene: TRBV28
j_gene: TRBJ1-2
abundance: few

CDR3nt: TGTGCTAGCCCGCGGGGCGAGACCCAGTACTTC
CDR3aa: CASPRGETQYF
d_gene: -
v_gene: TRBV7-7
j_gene: TRBJ2-5
abundance: -

CDR3nt: TGCGCCAGCAGTGACAGGCCCACTGAAGCTTTCTTT
CDR3aa: CASSDRPTEAFF
d_gene: -
v_gene: TRBV10-2
j_gene: TRBJ1-1
abundance: -

CDR3nt: TGTGCCAGCAGTGAGGGACGGGGGTTCCCCCAGCATTTT
CDR3aa: CASSEGRGFPQHF
d_gene: -
v_gene: TRBV2
j_gene: TRBJ1-5
abundance: -

CDR3nt: TGTGCCAGCAGTTTAAGGGGGGCGGGGAGGGGCAGTAACTATGGCTACACCTTC
CDR3aa: CASSLRGAGRGSNYGYTF
d_gene: -
v_gene: TRBV27
j_gene: TRBJ1-2
abundance: -

CDR3nt: TGTGCCAGCAGCAAAGAAGGCAGCGGAGGACCCTACGAGCAGTACTTC
CDR3aa: CASSKEGSGGPYEQYF
d_gene: -
v_gene: TRBV21-1
j_gene: TRBJ2-7
abundance: -

CDR3nt: TGTGCCAGCAGCTTGGGGCTCGGGGGGAACACTGAAGCTTTCTTT
CDR3aa: CASSLGLGGNTEAFF
d_gene: -
v_gene: TRBV5-6
j_gene: TRBJ1-1
abundance: -

CDR3nt: TGTGCCAGCAGCCTGGGGGGAGAGCAGTTCTTC
CDR3aa: CASSLGGEQFF
d_gene: -
v_gene: TRBV3-1/TRBV3-2
j_gene: TRBJ2-1
abundance: -

CDR3nt: TGCGCCAGCAGGTACGGGACTAGCGGCTCAGATACGCAGTATTTT
CDR3aa: CASRYGTSGSDTQYF
d_gene: TRBD2
v_gene: TRBV5-1
j_gene: TRBJ2-3
abundance: -

CDR3nt: TGTGCCACCGCTGAGACAGGGGTAAACACTGAAGCTTTCTTT
CDR3aa: CATAETGVNTEAFF
d_gene: TRBD1
v_gene: TRBV28
j_gene: TRBJ1-1
abundance: -